The table lists the clone carrying this TCR beta chain with a count of one. This sample was taken from a study of blood T cell repertoires in COVID-19. Using immunoSEQ multiplex PCR, the repertoire was profiled, and TCRdb retains in-frame clones only, with some absent. The sample comprises hundreds of thousands of clones, about nine tenths of which are singletons, and 6.3% rests with the top ten. Germline loops: CDR1 SGHNT, CDR2 YYREEE (reference sequence). Trimming at V came to 5 bases and at J to 4 bases, leaving 11 bases not matched to a gene. This CDR3 is built from 16 residues. The chain carries TRBV5-4 and TRBJ2-1; 8 nucleotides line up with TRBD2. Sequenced input: peripheral blood. This sequence was found in a woman in her 30s with COVID-19, enrolled during active disease. Here the CDR3 DNA reads TGTGCCAGCAGTTCAACCGCGGGAGGTTCTTACAATGAGCAGTTCTTC. Its protein product is CASSSTAGGSYNEQFF.